The source of this T cell receptor beta chain is a study of blood T cell repertoires in COVID-19. Study background: Samples taken during acute and convalescent COVID-19 were collected in the United States, Italy and Spain. Sources were T cells, B-cell-depleted T cells, or PBMCs; the material itself was cDNA or gDNA.

Germline V gene data show CDR1 as SNHLY and CDR2 as FYNNEI. Trimming removed 2 bases from V and 3 bases from J, with 8 bases in between. The CDR3 extends over 14 amino acids. Authors' methods: Scientists estimated how many nucleated cells there were by amplifying reference gene primers. Only in-frame clones appear in the TCRdb table, and some are missing; sequencing was by immunoSEQ multiplex PCR. D and trimming were read from the DNA, whereas the V and J calls and clone size are those reported in that table. The table records approximately 300,000 clones, roughly nine tenths of them present only once.

Sequences were obtained from peripheral blood. This clonotype originated in a man younger than 35 with active or convalescent COVID-19. This chain connects TRBV2 to TRBJ1-5; D might be TRBD1 (6 bases). CDR3 protein: CASSETGYNQPQHF. For the CDR3, the DNA is TGTGCCAGCAGTGAAACAGGGTACAATCAGCCCCAGCATTTT.